The sequence of this T cell receptor beta chain was determined in a study of T cells after yellow fever vaccination. Germline V gives CDR1 ENHRY, CDR2 SYGVKD. Trimming cost V 7 bases and J 2 bases; bases outside gene matches: 2. The CDR3 is 13 residues long. This clonotype showed up many times. In TCRdb, the 5' RACE reads were re-called with MiXCR into one record per CDR3 protein. The table shows 200,000 or so distinct CDR3 sequences, with 6.7% occurring only once. The sequenced sample was CD4+ T cells sorted from PBMCs, obtained on the day of the yellow fever booster vaccination. The gene calls are TRBV10-3 and TRBJ2-7, with 10 positions matching TRBD1. The receptor comes from a man aged 25 to 40 who received the YFV17D yellow fever vaccine. Written as DNA, the CDR3 is TGTGCCATCATGGGACAGGGGACCTACGAGCAGTACTTC. Protein sequence: CAIMGQGTYEQYF.